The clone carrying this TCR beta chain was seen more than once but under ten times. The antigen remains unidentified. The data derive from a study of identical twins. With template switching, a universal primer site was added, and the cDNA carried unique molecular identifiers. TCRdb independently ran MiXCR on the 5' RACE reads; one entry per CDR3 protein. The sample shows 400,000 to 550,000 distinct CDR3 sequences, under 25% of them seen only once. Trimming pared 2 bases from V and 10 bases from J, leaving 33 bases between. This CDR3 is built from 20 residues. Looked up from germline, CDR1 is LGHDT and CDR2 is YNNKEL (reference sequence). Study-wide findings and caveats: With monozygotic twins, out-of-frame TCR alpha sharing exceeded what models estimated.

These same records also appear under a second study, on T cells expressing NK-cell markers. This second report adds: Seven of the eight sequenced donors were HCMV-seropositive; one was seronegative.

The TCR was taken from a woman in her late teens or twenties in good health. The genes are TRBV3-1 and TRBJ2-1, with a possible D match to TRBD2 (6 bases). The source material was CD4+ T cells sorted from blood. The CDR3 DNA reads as TGTGCCAGCAGCCAACCCCCTAGGGCCCTAACTCGCGGGAACCAGGCGGAGCAGTTCTTC. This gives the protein CASSQPPRALTRGNQAEQFF.